Sequencing of this TCR beta chain was carried out in a study of cytomegalovirus exposure and HLA in healthy donors. V lost 0 bases to trimming and J lost 8 bases, with 17 bases between them. The CDR3 loop spans 15 amino acids. CDR1 and CDR2 (germline): SGHRS, YFSETQ. This clone came up a few times. 13 Jbeta primers and 60 Vbeta primers were used for the PCR. Measured with immunoSEQ multiplex PCR; TCRdb has only the in-frame clones, and not every one. The table records about 200,000 clones, about 70% of them present only once. The clonotype originates from a woman aged 25 to 39 in good health and CMV-seronegative. This rearrangement joins TRBV5-1 to TRBJ1-2, with D possibly matching TRBD1 (6 bases). The sequenced material came from PBMCs. CDR3 coding DNA: TGCGCCAGCAGCTTGGTACAGTCCCCCAGGGGCGGCTACACCTTC. This codes for CASSLVQSPRGGYTF. The complete variable domain, with remaining parts taken from reference TRBV5-1 and TRBJ1-2, reads KAGVTQTPRYLIKTRGQQVTLSCSPISGHRSVSWYQQTPGQGLQFLFEYFSETQRNKGNFPGRFSGRQFSNSRSEMNVSTLELGDSALYLCASSLVQSPRGGYTFGSGTRLTVV.